These 26 T cell receptor beta chains originate from one sample sequenced in a study of blood T cell repertoires in COVID-19. Method: immunoSEQ multiplex PCR; TCRdb's copy keeps in-frame clones and lacks some. Of more than 100,000 clones in the sample, around 80% are singletons; the top ten hold around 2.4%. The sequenced sample was PBMCs or T cells enriched from blood (not recorded which). The receptors were sampled from a man in his forties with acute COVID-19.

The chain links TRBV11-2 to TRBJ1-1; 7 bases match TRBD1. Germline values: CDR1 SGHAT, CDR2 FQNNGV. This CDR3 is 13 amino acids long. J lost 0 bases, V lost 6 bases, and 1 base had no gene match. CDR3 in amino acids: CASRGQLNTEAFF. The CDR3 bases are TGTGCCAGCAGGGGACAGCTGAACACTGAAGCTTTCTTT.

This chain connects TRBV5-1 to TRBJ1-1; 8 bases line up with TRBD1. V dropped 4 bases and J dropped 6; count of bases not matched to a gene: 11. This CDR3 is built from 15 residues. CDR1 is SGHRS and CDR2 is YFSETQ in the germline V gene. CDR3 in DNA: TGCGCCAGCAGCCCGGACGGACAGGGTGGATCTGAAGCTTTCTTT. It yields the protein CASSPDGQGGSEAFF.

V gene TRBV27 combines with J gene TRBJ1-2; 9 bases match TRBD1. Looked up from germline, CDR1 is MNHEY and CDR2 is SMNVEV (reference sequence). V shed 8 bases and J 8 bases; nucleotides not matched to a gene: 6. This CDR3 spans 12 amino acids. Here the CDR3 DNA reads TGTGCCAGCGGGACAGGGCAAGGAGGCTACACCTTC. It specifies CASGTGQGGYTF.

CDR3 bases: TGTGCCAGCAGCCTCGGACTAGCGGGTGTAACAGATACGCAGTATTTT. Residues: CASSLGLAGVTDTQYF. This chain connects TRBV11-3 to TRBJ2-3, with 11 bases matching TRBD2. There are 16 residues in the CDR3. Germline V gene lookup returns CDR1 SGHNT and CDR2 YENEEA. Unmatched junction bases numbered 7, after V lost 5 bases and J lost 3 bases. The full variable domain, rest sourced from reference TRBV11-3 and TRBJ2-3, is EAGVVQSPRYKIIEKKQPVAFWCNPISGHNTLYWYLQNLGQGPELLIRYENEEAVDDSQLPKDRFSAERLKGVDSTLKIQPAELGDSAVYLCASSLGLAGVTDTQYFGPGTRLTVL.

The rearrangement uses TRBV9 and TRBJ2-3; 7 nucleotides line up with TRBD1. The J segment lost 2 bases and the V segment lost 3 bases, leaving 9 bases of the junction unmatched. The CDR3 covers 16 residues. Germline V gives CDR1 SGDLS, CDR2 YYNGEE. The chain's CDR3 is CASSARQGGDTDTQYF. CDR3 nucleotides: TGTGCCAGCAGCGCCCGACAGGGTGGGGACACAGATACGCAGTATTTT.

The chain links TRBV24-1 to TRBJ1-2, with 8 bases lining up with TRBD1. Unmatched junction bases numbered 4, after V lost 5 bases and J lost 3 bases. The V gene's germline CDR1 is KGHDR and CDR2 SFDVKD. The CDR3 has 14 residues. DNA for the CDR3: TGTGCCACCAGTGCCCCGGACAGGGACTATGGCTACACCTTC. It is translated as CATSAPDRDYGYTF.

The V gene is TRBV9, the J gene TRBJ1-2; weak D call: TRBD1 (5 bases). Germline V gives CDR1 SGDLS, CDR2 YYNGEE. The V end lost 0 bases, the J end lost 8 bases, and 14 bases lay between the germline ends. The CDR3 consists of 14 residues. CDR3 region: CASSVDGGPRGYTF. The CDR3 bases are TGTGCCAGCAGCGTAGACGGGGGTCCGAGGGGCTACACCTTC. Supplemented by reference TRBV9 and TRBJ1-2, the full variable domain reads DSGVTQTPKHLITATGQRVTLRCSPRSGDLSVYWYQQSLDQGLQFLIQYYNGEERAKGNILERFSAQQFPDLHSELNLSSLELGDSALYFCASSVDGGPRGYTFGSGTRLTVV.

This chain links TRBV19 with TRBJ1-5; maybe TRBD1 (6 bases). The CDR3 contains 15 residues. The ends were cut back, 1 base at V and 5 bases at J, with 12 bases in the middle. Germline V gene lookup returns CDR1 LNHDA and CDR2 SQIVND (reference sequence). CDR3 DNA sequence: TGTGCCAGTAGTATAGGGAACAGGGCCCATCAGCCCCAGCATTTT. Its protein product is CASSIGNRAHQPQHF.

The chain couples TRBV5-1 to TRBJ1-2; D gene uncertain. This CDR3 region has 14 residues. Per the germline V gene, CDR1 is SGHRS and CDR2 is YFSETQ. The V gene lost 0 bases and the J gene lost 2 bases, with 8 bases spanning the gap. CDR3 nucleotide sequence: TGCGCCAGCAGCTTGGACAGCACGAACTATGGCTACACCTTC. It encodes CASSLDSTNYGYTF.

V is TRBV19 and J is TRBJ2-1; TRBD2 matches 11 bases. Trimming at V came to 4 bases and at J to 10 bases, leaving 3 bases not matched to a gene. This CDR3 is 13 amino acids long. Germline V lookup: CDR1 LNHDA, CDR2 SQIVND (reference sequence). The CDR3 DNA follows: TGTGCCAGTAGTACGGGACTAGCGGAAGAGCAGTTCTTC. Its translation is CASSTGLAEEQFF.

V and J are TRBV19 and TRBJ1-4, with TRBD1 matching 7 bases. Germline values: CDR1 LNHDA, CDR2 SQIVND (reference sequence). V lost 6 bases, J lost 11 bases, and 9 bases stayed unmatched. The CDR3 is 13 residues long. The CDR3 loop is CASSPGQNGKLFF. In DNA, the CDR3 is TGTGCCAGTAGCCCGGGACAGAATGGGAAACTGTTTTTT.

The J gene is TRBJ1-1, the V gene TRBV3-1 (or the pseudogene TRBV3-2); TRBD1 is a possible D gene (5 bases). In germline, CDR1 is LGHDT, CDR2 YNNKEL (reference sequence). With 1 base removed from V and 4 bases from J, the gap between germline ends came to 22 bases. The CDR3 has 18 amino acids. In nucleotides, the CDR3 is TGTGCCAGCAGCCAAGGAGTGAGGACCCAGCCCGGGGGCACTGAAGCTTTCTTT. This translates into CASSQGVRTQPGGTEAFF.

The gene calls are TRBV27 and TRBJ2-7; 7 positions match TRBD1. Looked up from germline, CDR1 is MNHEY and CDR2 is SMNVEV (reference sequence). The CDR3 is 20 amino acids. With 6 bases clipped from V and 0 bases from J, the junction kept 23 bases outside the gene matches. This CDR3 is CASSLFARLGQAGASYEQYF. CDR3 DNA sequence: TGTGCCAGCAGCCTATTCGCCCGCCTAGGACAGGCCGGGGCCTCCTACGAGCAGTACTTC.

The chain joins TRBV11-2 to TRBJ1-1, with D perhaps TRBD1 (5 bases). The CDR3 consists of 14 residues. V gave up 3 bases and J gave up 4 bases, with 12 bases separating them. Germline lookup yields CDR1 SGHAT and CDR2 FQNNGV. CDR3 sequence (DNA): TGTGCCAGCAGCTTCGGGGGTCGGGGCACTGAAGCTTTCTTT. It specifies CASSFGGRGTEAFF.

The chain combines TRBV11-3 with TRBJ2-3; TRBD2 agrees at 8 bases. This CDR3 comprises 13 residues. J lost 5 bases, V lost 3 bases, and 1 base had no gene match. In germline, CDR1 is SGHNT, CDR2 YENEEA. The DNA of the CDR3 is TGTGCCAGCAGCTTGCTAGCGGGAGATACGCAGTATTTT. Encoded protein: CASSLLAGDTQYF.

The chain carries TRBV9 and TRBJ2-2; 9 nucleotides match TRBD1. Germline-derived CDR1 and CDR2 are SGDLS and YYNGEE. This CDR3 has 18 residues. V was clipped by 4 bases and J by 5 bases; unmatched bases: 15. The CDR3 loop is CASSPRHRGPSGTGELFF. CDR3 nucleotide sequence: TGTGCCAGCAGCCCCCGGCACAGGGGGCCTTCCGGGACCGGGGAGCTGTTTTTT.

The gene calls are TRBV2 and TRBJ1-4; the D is unclear. The CDR3 has 15 amino acids. Germline loops: CDR1 SNHLY, CDR2 FYNNEI. V was trimmed by 1 base and J by 3 bases, leaving 9 bases between them. The CDR3, as DNA: TGTGCCAGCAGTGAAGGGAACGGGGCTAATGAAAAACTGTTTTTT. Translating it yields CASSEGNGANEKLFF. The full variable domain, in which reference TRBV2 and TRBJ1-4 provide the parts outside the CDR3, is EPEVTQTPSHQVTQMGQEVILRCVPISNHLYFYWYRQILGQKVEFLVSFYNNEISEKSEIFDDQFSVERPDGSNFTLKIRSTKLEDSAMYFCASSEGNGANEKLFFGSGTQLSVL.

This chain joins TRBV24-1 and TRBJ2-2, with D possibly TRBD1 on 5 matching bases. Trimming removed 3 bases at V and 5 bases at J, with 12 bases between. Germline assignment: CDR1 KGHDR and CDR2 SFDVKD. The CDR3 runs 15 residues. CDR3 sequence reads: CATSDGQFGTGELFF. In DNA form, the CDR3 reads TGTGCCACCAGTGATGGACAATTCGGTACCGGGGAGCTGTTTTTT.

The chain carries TRBV6-5 and TRBJ1-1; possibly TRBD1 for D (6 bases). This CDR3 region has 14 residues. V was pared by 7 bases and J by 0 bases, with 12 bases between. Germline-derived CDR1 and CDR2 are MNHEY and SVGAGI. The CDR3 DNA follows: TGTGCCAGCACTTTGACAGGATTGAACACTGAAGCTTTCTTT. Translating gives CASTLTGLNTEAFF.

This chain joins TRBV5-1 and TRBJ1-3; D is uncertain. The CDR3 is 14 residues long. V lost 1 base, J lost 0 bases, and 5 bases lay in between. CDR1 and CDR2 (germline): SGHRS, YFSETQ. This CDR3 is CASSLTSSGNTIYF. The CDR3 nucleotides are TGCGCCAGCAGCTTGACTAGCTCTGGAAACACCATATATTTT.

This clone was detected once. V and J are TRBV5-4 and TRBJ2-7; 12 bases are shared with TRBD2. Germline V lookup: CDR1 SGHNT, CDR2 YYREEE (reference sequence). V was clipped by 0 bases and J by 4 bases; unmatched bases: 8. The CDR3 is made up of 17 amino acids. The CDR3 reads CASSLEGASGRGYEQYF. The CDR3 DNA reads as TGTGCCAGCAGCTTGGAAGGGGCTAGCGGGAGGGGTTACGAGCAGTACTTC.

The chain joins TRBV20-1 to TRBJ2-5; a possible D gene is TRBD1 (5 bases). The V gene's germline CDR1 is DFQATT and CDR2 SNEGSKA (reference sequence). V gave up 4 bases and J gave up 3 bases, with 6 bases separating them. CDR3 length: 11 residues. Here the CDR3 reads CSANRKETQYF. The CDR3 region has the DNA TGCAGTGCTAACAGGAAAGAGACCCAGTACTTC.

The gene calls are TRBV7-6 and TRBJ1-6, with TRBD1 matching over 9 bases. Germline CDR1 and CDR2: SGHVS and FNYEAQ. The trim removed 5 bases at V and 4 bases at J, leaving 6 bases unmatched. The CDR3 is 16 residues long. The CDR3 nucleotides read TGTGCCAGCAGCAGAGGGACAGGGTTTTATAATTCACCCCTCCACTTT. Its protein is CASSRGTGFYNSPLHF. The entire variable domain, with the rest obtained from reference TRBV7-6 and TRBJ1-6, is as follows: GAGVSQSPRYKVTKRGQDVALRCDPISGHVSLYWYRQALGQGPEFLTYFNYEAQQDKSGLPNDRFSAERPEGSISTLTIQRTEQRDSAMYRCASSRGTGFYNSPLHFGNGTRLTVT.

The chain employs TRBV19 and TRBJ2-5; 7 bases line up with TRBD1. Germline-derived CDR1 and CDR2 are LNHDA and SQIVND (reference sequence). V shed 5 bases, J shed 4 bases, and the junction held 10 bases outside the gene matches. The CDR3 sequence is 15 residues long. CDR3: CASSSQGQSGETQYF. The CDR3 DNA follows: TGTGCCAGTAGTTCCCAGGGACAGTCCGGAGAGACCCAGTACTTC.

The CDR3 spells CASSREGVNQPQHF. CDR3 DNA sequence: TGTGCCAGCAGTCGGGAGGGGGTGAATCAGCCCCAGCATTTT. The V call is TRBV6-5, the J call TRBJ1-5, with a tentative D call TRBD1 (6 bases). Germline V gives CDR1 MNHEY, CDR2 SVGAGI. This CDR3 has 14 amino acids. Trimming removed 5 bases from V and 4 bases from J, with 12 bases in between.

To note about this clone: One end of the junction is discordant with germline, which a read error may explain. The chain recombines TRBV7-7 with TRBJ2-3; D perhaps matches TRBD2 (5 bases). Germline V gene sequence: CDR1 SSHAT, CDR2 FNYEAQ (reference sequence). CDR3 length equals 13 residues. The CDR3 loop reads CASSRDGADTQYF. CDR3 nucleotides: TGTGCTAGCAGCCGGGATGGAGCAGATACGCAGTATTTT.